This T cell receptor (beta chain) came from a study of synovial regulatory T cells in juvenile arthritis. In the study overall: One patient received methotrexate plus infliximab; one lacked treatment information.

A remark on this clone: The antigen is unknown.

Donors were around eleven juvenile idiopathic arthritis patients with active disease, 3 polyarticular and 8 oligoarticular. Produced via immunoSEQ multiplex PCR; TCRdb's table is partial and in-frame only. In all, the sample yields several hundred clones. The CDR3 extends over 16 amino acids. No DNA is recorded. Germline V lookup: CDR1 SGHRS, CDR2 YFSETQ. Study outcomes and limitations: Blood Treg cells that were inflammation-associated showed lower TCR diversity than other blood Treg cells. Synovial Treg CDR3 sequences overlapped more with iaTregs than other circulating Tregs.

Sequenced material: Treg cells from blood. Subset here: HLA-DR+ inflammation-associated blood Treg cells. The TCR originated in a donor aged 2-35 years with juvenile idiopathic arthritis. The chain has TRBV5-1 and TRBJ2-3; TCRdb indicates TRBD2, and absent DNA this call remains unverified. The chain's CDR3 is CASSSSRGLDLPTQYF.